This T cell receptor beta chain was captured by sequencing in a study of early T cells in non-severe SARS-CoV-2 infection. Only a few counts were recorded for this clonotype. TCRdb re-called the 5' RACE reads with MiXCR, one entry per CDR3 protein. The sample lists more than 85,000 distinct CDR3 sequences, around a sixth occurring once. CDR1 SGHAT and CDR2 FQNNGV come from the germline V gene. V gave up 8 bases and J gave up 4 bases; unmatched junction bases: 4. The CDR3 runs to 13 residues. Sequenced material: whole blood, taken at baseline. The TCR comes from an adult who was a healthcare worker with PCR-confirmed SARS-CoV-2 infection or an uninfected control (not recorded which). The V call is TRBV11-2, the J call TRBJ2-7, with 11 bases that match TRBD2. CDR3 residues: CASQTSGSYEQYF. The CDR3 DNA follows: TGTGCCAGCCAAACTAGCGGGAGTTACGAGCAGTACTTC. The whole variable domain, remainder taken from reference TRBV11-2 and TRBJ2-7, is EAGVAQSPRYKIIEKRQSVAFWCNPISGHATLYWYQQILGQGPKLLIQFQNNGVVDDSQLPKDRFSAERLKGVDSTLKIQPAKLEDSAVYLCASQTSGSYEQYFGPGTRLTVT.